The subject of this entry is one TCR beta chain. This specimen belongs to a study of control samples from healthy donors and cancer patients. Germline V gene data show CDR1 as SGDLS and CDR2 as YYNGEE. There are 14 residues in the CDR3. Trimming removed 1 base from V and 4 bases from J, with 9 bases in between. Some clones are missing from TCRdb's copy, which holds only in-frame ones; the method was immunoSEQ multiplex PCR. The sample holds over 150,000 clones, roughly 94% seen once. The rearrangement links TRBV9 to TRBJ2-1; D is undetermined. The sample consisted of PBMCs. The TCR originated in a man aged 55 to 69 with colorectal cancer. The CDR3 loop reads CASSVSTQYNEQFF. The CDR3 bases are TGTGCCAGCAGCGTATCGACCCAGTACAATGAGCAGTTCTTC.